These 32 T cell receptor beta chains were sequenced from one sample in a study of CD8+ T cells in alopecia areata. Isolated RNA was reverse transcribed into cDNA used as the sequencing template. Profiled with immunoSEQ multiplex PCR; TCRdb holds only in-frame clones, not every one. This repertoire holds about 9,000 clones, and none appear only once. Combined cutaneous lymph node cells underwent sorting by CD4, CD8alpha, NKG2D, NKG2ACE and additional markers. The sample consisted of CD8+ T cells sorted from a lymph node. The origin of the receptors is a C3H/HeJ mouse with alopecia areata. Mice of this strain are of MHC haplotype H2-k.

In this sample, this clone turned up many times. Gene names and germline refer to mouse. The missing CDR3 end, 4 residues past where the read stops, is filled in from the germline J gene. The rearrangement uses TRBV1 and TRBJ2-2, with D possibly being TRBD1 (6 bases). CDR1 and CDR2 (germline): NSQYPW, LRSPGD (reference sequence). This CDR3 has 15 residues. V dropped 1 base and J dropped 0 bases, with 6 bases sitting between them. CDR3 residues: CTCSAGTANTGQLYF. The CDR3 DNA, read in part, is TGCACCTGCAGTGCAGGGACAGCAAACACCGGG.

The table lists this clone with many counts. The gene names given are mouse names. The DNA read from the CDR3 is TGTGCCAGCAGTGATGCTGCTGGGGGGAAGGAC. As protein: CASSDAAGGKD. The full CDR3 sequence reads CASSDAAGGKDTQYF. The chain combines TRBV13-3 with TRBJ2-5, with TRBD2 identical over 8 bases. Sequencing ends 4 residues short of the CDR3 end; the germline J gene provides the rest. This CDR3 is built from 15 residues. Germline V CDR1 and CDR2: NNHDY, SYVADS.

This clone was counted many times. Gene names refer to mouse genes. The read falls 4 residues short of the CDR3 end, and the missing part is taken from the germline J gene. The rearrangement joins TRBV1 to TRBJ2-2; D perhaps matches TRBD1 (6 bases). The CDR3 runs to 14 residues. The germline CDR1 and CDR2 sequences are NSQYPW and LRSPGD (reference sequence). Trimming left V 3 bases short and J 4 bases short, with 9 bases between. This chain's CDR3 is CTCSARGGTGQLYF. The DNA read from the CDR3 is TGCACCTGCAGTGCCAGGGGAGGCACCGGG.

The table lists this clone with many counts. Mouse names are used for the genes. The read stops 4 residues short of the end of the CDR3; the missing end is completed from the germline J gene. The chain has TRBV13-3 and TRBJ2-7, with unresolved D. There are 15 residues in the CDR3. The germline V gene has CDR1 NNHDY and CDR2 SYVADS. This CDR3 reads CASSDAALASYEQYF. CDR3 DNA (partial): TGTGCCAGCAGTGATGCAGCCCTGGCGAGTTAT.

At least ten counts were recorded for this clone. These gene names are mouse names. The read is 4 residues too short to cover the CDR3 end, so that end is filled in from the germline J gene. This chain links TRBV1 with TRBJ2-3; D not certain. The germline gives CDR1 NSQYPW, CDR2 LRSPGD (reference sequence). This CDR3 has 12 residues. Deletions cut 6 bases from V and 1 base from J, with 5 bases between. CDR3: CTCRTGAETLYF. The DNA read from the CDR3 is TGCACCTGCAGAACAGGTGCAGAA.

This clone was observed a few times. Mouse germline and gene names are used. The read falls 4 residues short of the CDR3 end, and the missing part is taken from the germline J gene. The chain joins TRBV31 to TRBJ1-2; 11 bases are shared with TRBD1. Trimming removed 0 bases from V and 0 bases from J; junction bases left unmatched: 6. Germline V gene sequence: CDR1 GKSSPN, CDR2 SITVG. The CDR3 is made up of 17 amino acids. The CDR3 bases that were read are TGTGCCTGGAGTCTAGGTCCGGGACAGGGGGCAAACTCC. It is translated as CAWSLGPGQGANS. The complete CDR3 reads CAWSLGPGQGANSDYTF.

This clone has at least ten counts. The listed genes are named as in mouse. The read stops 4 residues short of the end of the CDR3; the missing end is completed from the germline J gene. The chain combines TRBV13-2 with TRBJ2-4; TRBD2 agrees at 12 bases. The CDR3 has 17 residues. CDR1 and CDR2 (germline): NNHNN, SYGAGS (reference sequence). V lost 0 bases, J lost 2 bases, and 4 bases stayed unmatched. Partial CDR3 DNA: TGTGCCAGCGGTGATGCGGACTGGGGGGGACTTCAAAAC. It translates to CASGDADWGGLQN. The whole CDR3 reads CASGDADWGGLQNTLYF.

About this clone: Germline and genes here are mouse. The read terminates 4 residues before the CDR3 end, so the remaining end is supplied by the germline J gene. The chain couples TRBV2 to TRBJ2-3; 9 bases match TRBD2. The ends lost 1 base at V and 0 bases at J; junction bases unmatched: 2. CDR3 length: 16 residues. From germline, CDR1 is LGHNA and CDR2 YSYQKL. The sequenced part of the CDR3 DNA is TGTGCCAGCAGCCAAGCTGGGGGGGTTAGTGCAGAA. It translates to CASSQAGGVSAE. The whole CDR3 is CASSQAGGVSAETLYF.

This clone has at least ten counts. Gene names and germline refer to mouse. The read ends 4 residues before the CDR3 terminus; that terminus is restored from the germline J gene. The rearrangement uses TRBV29 and TRBJ2-5, with 10 positions matching TRBD1. Germline V CDR1 and CDR2: MSHET, SYDVDS. The CDR3 is made up of 16 amino acids. Incomplete CDR3 DNA: TGTGCTAGCAGTTTACCAGACAGGGGGCAGGGAGAC. Amino acids: CASSLPDRGQGD. The CDR3 as a whole reads CASSLPDRGQGDTQYF.

Judged by abundance, this clone is medium-sized. Gene names are the mouse ones. Partial CDR3 DNA: TGTGCCAGCAGTTGGGGGGCCTATGCT. Amino acids: CASSWGAYA. The whole CDR3 reads CASSWGAYAEQFF. The V and J genes are TRBV14 and TRBJ2-1; D possibly corresponds to TRBD2 (7 bases). The CDR3 end is not reached by the read, which stops 4 residues before it; the germline J gene fills it in. CDR1 is SGHDT and CDR2 is FRDEAV in the germline V gene. V shed 3 bases and J shed 3 bases, with 7 bases lying between them. CDR3 size: 13 residues.

This clone was seen ten or more times. Genes here carry mouse names. From the germline J gene comes the end of the CDR3, since the read stops 4 residues before it. The chain carries TRBV29 and TRBJ2-1; 8 nucleotides agree with TRBD1. Germline V gene sequence: CDR1 MSHET, CDR2 SYDVDS. The V and J ends lost 4 bases and 0 bases, in that order; junction bases with no gene match: 2. The CDR3 has 15 amino acids. The CDR3 loop is CASSSTGVNYAEQFF. The CDR3 bases that were read are TGTGCTAGCAGTTCGACAGGGGTTAACTATGCT.

This clone was counted ten times or more. Mouse gene names and germline throughout. The read stops 4 residues short of the end of the CDR3; the missing end is completed from the germline J gene. The chain is built from TRBV13-3 and TRBJ2-1, with 11 bases identical to TRBD2. Trimming took 4 bases from V and 6 from J; bases not matched to a gene: 3. In germline, CDR1 is NNHDY, CDR2 SYVADS. The CDR3 runs to 14 residues. This CDR3 reads CASSPLGGLAEQFF. The sequenced CDR3 bases are TGTGCCAGCAGTCCACTGGGGGGGCTTGCT.

In its sample, this clone was seen many times. These gene names are mouse names. With the read ending 4 residues before the CDR3 end, the germline J gene is used to fill in that end. This sequence joins TRBV31 and TRBJ2-2; possibly TRBD1 for D (6 bases). Germline V gene data show CDR1 as GKSSPN and CDR2 as SITVG. The CDR3 has 14 amino acids. Between the trimmed V and J ends, which lost 2 bases and 3 bases, there was a span of 10 bases. CDR3 bases read: TGTGCCTGGAGTAGGGGGACATACACCGGG. Translated, it gives CAWSRGTYTG. The entire CDR3 is CAWSRGTYTGQLYF. The variable domain in full, completed from reference TRBV31 and TRBJ2-2, reads AQTIHQWPVAEIKAVGSPLSLGCTIKGKSSPNLYWYWQATGGTLQQLFYSITVGQVESVVQLNLSASRPKDDQFILSTEKLLLSHSGFYLCAWSRGTYTGQLYFGEGSKLTVL.

This clone was seen at least ten times. Germline and genes: mouse. The read is 4 residues too short to cover the CDR3 end, so that end is filled in from the germline J gene. The V gene is TRBV5, the J gene TRBJ2-5; D gene unclear. The V gene lost 0 bases and the J gene lost 3 bases, with 7 bases spanning the gap. The length of the CDR3 is 14 residues. Germline lookup yields CDR1 LGHNA and CDR2 YNLKQL (reference sequence). The CDR3 is CASSQEPEQDTQYF. CDR3 DNA, as far as it was read: TGTGCCAGCAGCCAAGAACCAGAGCAAGAC.

Many counts were recorded for this clone. The gene names given are mouse names. The read stops 4 residues short of the end of the CDR3; the missing end is completed from the germline J gene. The chain is built from TRBV29 and TRBJ2-7, with TRBD1 matching 10 bases. The CDR3 consists of 15 residues. Germline V gene lookup returns CDR1 MSHET and CDR2 SYDVDS. This CDR3 is CASSLSWTGGYEQYF. CDR3 bases read: TGTGCTAGCAGTTTATCATGGACAGGGGGTTAT.

Ten or more counts support this clone. Gene names are mouse gene names. The CDR3 extends 4 residues past the end of the read, so its final part is completed from the germline J gene. The J gene is TRBJ2-5, the V gene TRBV19, with 10 bases that match TRBD2. This CDR3 region has 15 residues. Germline V lookup: CDR1 FNHDT, CDR2 SITEND (reference sequence). V lost 5 bases to trimming and J lost 2 bases; unmatched junction nucleotides: 5. CDR3 DNA, as far as it was read: TGTGCCAGCAGCCCCGACTGGGGGGCCCAAGAC. Protein product: CASSPDWGAQD. The complete CDR3 reads CASSPDWGAQDTQYF. The variable domain in full, completed from reference TRBV19 and TRBJ2-5, reads GGIITQTPKFLIGQEGQKLTLKCQQNFNHDTMYWYRQDSGKGLRLIYYSITENDLQKGDLSEGYDASREKKSSFSLTVTSAQKNEMAVFLCASSPDWGAQDTQYFGPGTRLLVL.

This clone appeared many times. Gene names refer to mouse genes. The CDR3 extends 4 residues past the end of the read, so its final part is completed from the germline J gene. The rearrangement links TRBV13-2 to TRBJ2-3; perhaps TRBD1 as D (6 bases). This CDR3 spans 15 amino acids. The germline V and J ends were trimmed by 0 bases and 0 bases, with 8 bases remaining between them. Germline V gives CDR1 NNHNN, CDR2 SYGAGS (reference sequence). Incomplete CDR3 DNA: TGTGCCAGCGGTGATGCAGGGGCTAGTGCAGAA. This translates into CASGDAGASAE. The whole CDR3 protein reads CASGDAGASAETLYF.

This clone was seen at least ten times. Each gene name is a mouse one. The read stops 3 residues short of the end of the CDR3; the missing end is completed from the germline J gene. V is TRBV3 and J is TRBJ1-6, with TRBD1 matching over 10 bases. TRBJ1-6 is treated as an ORF (open reading frame) with a function not yet certain. Germline V gene lookup returns CDR1 SNHLY and CDR2 FYNGKV (reference sequence). The CDR3 loop spans 16 amino acids. After removal of 4 bases from V and 4 bases from J, the junction contained 4 bases not matched to a gene. CDR3 DNA, as far as it was read: TGTGCCAGCAGCTCCCGGGACAGGGGTTATAATTCGCCC. It specifies CASSSRDRGYNSP. In full, the CDR3 is CASSSRDRGYNSPLYF.

By frequency in the sample, this clone is medium-sized. The germline and genes are mouse ones. The read ends 3 residues shy of where the CDR3 ends; the end is completed using the germline J gene. This rearrangement joins TRBV13-2 to TRBJ1-6, with D unresolved. TRBJ1-6 is designated an ORF whose function remains uncertain. Between the trimmed V and J ends, which lost 0 bases and 3 bases, there was a span of 7 bases. There are 15 residues in the CDR3. Germline V gives CDR1 NNHNN, CDR2 SYGAGS (reference sequence). The CDR3 loop is CASGDADNYNSPLYF. The part of the CDR3 DNA that was read is TGTGCCAGCGGTGATGCTGACAACTATAATTCGCCC.

This clone has ten or more counts. Germline and genes: mouse. The CDR3 end is not reached by the read, which stops 4 residues before it; the germline J gene fills it in. The genes are TRBV13-1 and TRBJ2-5, with D perhaps matching TRBD1 (6 bases). There are 14 residues in the CDR3. The V gene lost 3 bases and the J gene lost 0 bases, with 8 bases spanning the gap. The germline V gene has CDR1 NSHNY and CDR2 SYGAGN. The chain's CDR3 is CASSGDNNQDTQYF. The sequenced part of the CDR3 DNA is TGTGCCAGCAGTGGGGACAATAACCAAGAC.

By share, this clone counts as medium-sized. Genes and germline are mouse. The read finishes 4 residues shy of the CDR3 end, and the germline J gene is used to complete it. The sample contains more than one DNA sequence encoding this CDR3. This chain connects TRBV13-3 to TRBJ2-5, with 7 bases identical to TRBD2. CDR1 is NNHDY, CDR2 SYVADS, per germline. The CDR3 sequence is 13 residues long. V shed 2 bases, J shed 3 bases, and the junction held 0 bases outside the gene matches. CDR3 DNA, as far as it was read: TGTGCCAGCAGTGACTGGGGGCAAGAC. Its protein product is CASSDWGQD. Given in full, the CDR3 is CASSDWGQDTQYF.

With regard to this clone: The listed genes are named as in mouse. The read gets to within 4 residues of the CDR3 end, and the germline J gene fills in the rest. This chain uses TRBV5 with TRBJ2-4, with TRBD2 matching over 7 bases. The CDR3 consists of 16 residues. With 0 bases clipped from V and 0 bases from J, the junction kept 3 bases outside the gene matches. Germline CDR1 LGHNA, CDR2 YNLKQL (reference sequence). The covered CDR3 bases are TGTGCCAGCAGCCAAGACTGGGGGAGGAGTCAAAAC. Amino acid sequence: CASSQDWGRSQN. Given in full, the CDR3 is CASSQDWGRSQNTLYF.

This clone was picked up many times. The gene symbols are mouse symbols. The sequenced fragment ends 4 residues before the CDR3 boundary, so the rest is inferred from the germline J gene. The chain employs TRBV19 and TRBJ2-7, with TRBD1 matching over 11 bases. The CDR3 runs 13 residues. Per germline, CDR1 FNHDT and CDR2 SITEND (reference sequence). Partial CDR3 DNA: TGTGCCAGCAGTTGGACAGGGGGCGAT. This encodes CASSWTGGD. The whole CDR3 reads CASSWTGGDEQYF.

This clone was observed many times. Germline and genes here are mouse. The read finishes 4 residues shy of the CDR3 end, and the germline J gene is used to complete it. The gene calls are TRBV13-2 and TRBJ1-2; possible D gene TRBD1, 6 bases. The V end lost 0 bases, the J end lost 1 base, and 7 bases lay between the germline ends. The CDR3 has 14 amino acids. Germline CDR1 and CDR2: NNHNN and SYGAGS (reference sequence). The chain's CDR3 is CASGDAQGNSDYTF. The DNA read from the CDR3 is TGTGCCAGCGGTGATGCACAGGGAAACTCC.

This clone is classed as medium-sized. Gene names follow the mouse nomenclature. Sequencing ends 4 residues short of the CDR3 end; the germline J gene provides the rest. This sequence joins TRBV14 and TRBJ2-3; the match to TRBD2 covers 8 bases. Germline-derived CDR1 and CDR2 are SGHDT and FRDEAV. J gave up 3 bases and V 4 bases, and 4 bases lay outside the gene matches. The CDR3 consists of 14 residues. The CDR3 sequence: CASSLSGGAETLYF. The covered CDR3 bases are TGTGCCAGCAGTCTCTCTGGGGGGGCAGAA.

This clone was seen repeatedly, ten times or more. Mouse germline and gene names are used. The covered CDR3 bases are TGTGCAAGCAGCCAGGACTGGGGGCAAGAC. It codes for CASSQDWGQD. From start to end, the CDR3 is CASSQDWGQDTQYF. This sequence joins TRBV16 and TRBJ2-5; 10 bases fit TRBD2. The CDR3 goes on 4 residues after the read ends, and that part is filled in from the germline J gene. The CDR3 extends over 14 amino acids. Losses at the gene ends were 5 bases for V and 3 bases for J; bases not matched to a gene: 2. Germline-derived CDR1 and CDR2 are SGHSA and FRNQAP.

This clone has ten or more counts. Genes here carry mouse names. The DNA ends 4 residues before the CDR3 does, and the rest of the CDR3 is filled in from the germline J gene. The chain couples TRBV29 to TRBJ2-5, with unresolved D. This CDR3 region has 11 residues. CDR1 and CDR2 (germline): MSHET, SYDVDS. CDR3 region: CASSFRDTQYF. The CDR3 bases that were read are TGTGCTAGCAGTTTCAGAGAC.

On this clone itself: Genes and germline come from the mouse. The read gets to within 4 residues of the CDR3 end, and the germline J gene fills in the rest. J is TRBJ2-7 and V is TRBV31; TRBD2 matches at 10 bases. V trimming: 0 bases; J trimming: 0 bases; junction bases outside the gene matches: 2. The germline V gene has CDR1 GKSSPN and CDR2 SITVG. The CDR3 consists of 15 residues. CDR3 bases read: TGTGCCTGGAGTCTCTGGGGGGGCAGCTCCTAT. Translation gives CAWSLWGGSSY. The entire CDR3 protein reads CAWSLWGGSSYEQYF.

This clone was seen many times. Gene names denote mouse genes. The CDR3 end falls 4 residues outside the read, so it is completed with the germline J gene. This rearrangement joins TRBV31 to TRBJ1-2, with a tentative D call TRBD1 (5 bases). V was shortened by 0 bases and J by 0 bases, with 8 bases between the two germline ends. The CDR3 sequence is 14 residues long. CDR1 GKSSPN and CDR2 SITVG come from the germline V gene. The CDR3 sequence is CAWSLGRANSDYTF. CDR3 DNA (partial): TGTGCCTGGAGTCTAGGCAGGGCAAACTCC.

This clone was observed at least ten times. Gene and germline names: mouse. The sequence runs out 4 residues before the end of the CDR3; the remainder is reconstructed from the germline J gene. The genes are TRBV13-2 and TRBJ2-7; no definite D call. Germline-derived CDR1 and CDR2 are NNHNN and SYGAGS (reference sequence). With 0 bases removed from V and 0 bases from J, the gap between germline ends came to 7 bases. The CDR3 is 14 residues long. This CDR3 reads CASGDGWSSYEQYF. CDR3 DNA (partial): TGTGCCAGCGGTGATGGGTGGAGCTCCTAT.

This clone was seen at least ten times. Here the gene names and germline are mouse. The DNA ends 4 residues before the CDR3 does, and the rest of the CDR3 is filled in from the germline J gene. J is TRBJ1-2 and V is TRBV19, with D maybe TRBD1 (6 bases). The V gene lost 2 bases and the J gene lost 0 bases, with 8 bases spanning the gap. Germline V gives CDR1 FNHDT, CDR2 SITEND (reference sequence). The CDR3 has 14 residues. CDR3 region: CASSMGTTNSDYTF. CDR3 DNA, as far as it was read: TGTGCCAGCAGTATGGGGACAACAAACTCC.

This clone is labeled as medium-sized. The gene symbols are mouse symbols. The sequenced CDR3 bases are TGCACCTGCAGTGCAGTTGGGAGTCAAAAC. Amino acids: CTCSAVGSQN. The whole CDR3 sequence reads CTCSAVGSQNTLYF. The chain links TRBV1 to TRBJ2-4; D uncertain. The CDR3 is cut off 4 residues early in the read; its end comes from the germline J gene. The CDR3 consists of 14 residues. The V gene lost 1 base and the J gene lost 0 bases, with 5 bases spanning the gap. From germline, CDR1 is NSQYPW and CDR2 LRSPGD (reference sequence).